Presented here are 15 T cell receptor beta chains from one specimen sequenced in a study of blood T cell repertoires in COVID-19. The assay was immunoSEQ multiplex PCR, and TCRdb's table has in-frame clones only and misses some. The profile shows about 68,000 clones, about 89% of them singletons. The sample consisted of peripheral blood. The receptors originated from a middle-aged man with COVID-19, enrolled during active disease.

This chain connects TRBV5-1 to TRBJ2-5, with 10 nucleotides matching TRBD1. Germline values: CDR1 SGHRS, CDR2 YFSETQ. The CDR3 extends over 15 amino acids. V shed 5 bases and J 5 bases; nucleotides not matched to a gene: 9. The CDR3 spells CASRHPGQGKETQYF. The CDR3 DNA reads TGCGCCAGCAGGCATCCGGGACAGGGGAAGGAGACCCAGTACTTC.

This sequence joins TRBV5-3 and TRBJ2-7; TRBD2 aligns across 8 bases. TRBV5-3 is designated an ORF whose function remains uncertain. The CDR3 has 18 amino acids. V shed 0 bases, J shed 3 bases, and the junction held 14 bases outside the gene matches. CDR3 region: CARSLGAHPTSANYEQYV. In DNA, the CDR3 is TGTGCCAGAAGCTTGGGGGCCCACCCGACTAGCGCAAACTACGAGCAGTACGTC.

This CDR3 reads CASSTRETTAEQFF. The CDR3, as DNA: TGTGCCAGCTCAACTCGAGAGACTACCGCTGAGCAGTTCTTC. V usage is TRBV18 and J usage is TRBJ2-1, with a weak D call TRBD2 (5 bases). The germline V gene encodes CDR1 KGHSH and CDR2 LQKENI. Trimming cost V 5 bases and J 9 bases, with 17 bases left between them. CDR3 length: 14 amino acids.

V usage is TRBV11-3 and J usage is TRBJ2-3; 10 bases are a match to TRBD1. CDR3 size: 19 residues. Unmatched junction bases numbered 14, after V lost 5 bases and J lost 0 bases. Germline CDR1 reads SGHNT; CDR2 reads YENEEA. The chain's CDR3 is CASSGGTGAFWDSTDTQYF. The CDR3 DNA reads as TGTGCCAGCAGCGGAGGGACAGGGGCTTTCTGGGACAGCACAGATACGCAGTATTTT. The full variable domain, completed using reference TRBV11-3 and TRBJ2-3, is EAGVVQSPRYKIIEKKQPVAFWCNPISGHNTLYWYLQNLGQGPELLIRYENEEAVDDSQLPKDRFSAERLKGVDSTLKIQPAELGDSAVYLCASSGGTGAFWDSTDTQYFGPGTRLTVL.

This chain connects TRBV29-1 to TRBJ1-1; unclear D gene. Looked up from germline, CDR1 is SQVTM and CDR2 is ANQGSEA. The ends were cut back, 6 bases at V and 9 bases at J, with 17 bases in the middle. This CDR3 has 12 residues. The CDR3 is CSVLPDGGQAFF. The CDR3, as DNA: TGCAGCGTCCTACCTGACGGAGGTCAAGCTTTCTTT.

This chain links TRBV5-1 with TRBJ2-1; TRBD2 might be the D (5 bases). Germline V gene lookup returns CDR1 SGHRS and CDR2 YFSETQ. V was cut by 0 bases and J by 3 bases, with 10 bases left in between. The CDR3 loop spans 15 amino acids. CDR3 protein: CASSLGAARYNEQFF. The DNA of the CDR3 is TGCGCCAGCAGCTTGGGAGCGGCACGCTACAATGAGCAGTTCTTC.

The chain recombines TRBV6-1 with TRBJ1-5; D unresolved. Germline V gene lookup returns CDR1 MNHNS and CDR2 SASEGT. Trimming removed 2 bases from V and 0 bases from J, with 8 bases in between. CDR3 length equals 15 residues. The CDR3 DNA is TGTGCCAGCAGTGAATGGGCAGTTAGCAATCAGCCCCAGCATTTT. Its translation: CASSEWAVSNQPQHF.

This clone was seen once. The chain employs TRBV7-3 and TRBJ2-3; TRBD1 matches 10 bases. The junction had 4 bases not matched to a gene; V was cut back by 5 bases and J by 5 bases. This CDR3 contains 14 residues. Germline assignment: CDR1 SGHTA and CDR2 FQGTGA. For the CDR3, the DNA is TGTGCCAGCAGCCGACAGGGGGCAGGAGATACGCAGTATTTT. This codes for CASSRQGAGDTQYF.

V is TRBV19 and J is TRBJ1-5; 9 bases align to TRBD1. The CDR3 covers 15 residues. The V gene end was trimmed by 7 bases and the J gene end by 6 bases; junction bases not matched to a gene: 10. Germline lookup yields CDR1 LNHDA and CDR2 SQIVND (reference sequence). The CDR3 nucleotides are TGTGCCAGTACCCGCGGACAGGGGTCGGGTCAGCCCCAGCATTTT. This gives the protein CASTRGQGSGQPQHF.

The V gene is TRBV5-4, the J gene TRBJ2-3, with D maybe TRBD1 (5 bases). Germline lookup yields CDR1 SGHNT and CDR2 YYREEE (reference sequence). The V and J ends lost 10 bases and 1 base respectively, with 13 bases between them. The CDR3 has 13 amino acids. The CDR3 DNA sequence: TGTGCCTACAACGCCAGGGGCACAGATACGCAGTATTTT. Protein: CAYNARGTDTQYF.

This chain uses TRBV6-2 or TRBV6-3 with TRBJ1-2; TRBD1 matches at 9 bases. CDR1 and CDR2 (germline): MNHEY, SVGEGT. V shed 6 bases and J 0 bases; nucleotides not matched to a gene: 2. CDR3 length: 14 amino acids. CDR3 DNA: TGTGCCAGCAGCGACAGGGGGTCTAACTATGGCTACACCTTC. Translated, it gives CASSDRGSNYGYTF.

The DNA of the CDR3 is TGTGCCAGTAGCCCCCGAGTCGTGGCTGAAGCTTTCTTT. Protein product: CASSPRVVAEAFF. V gene TRBV19 combines with J gene TRBJ1-1; D gene unclear. The V and J ends lost 6 bases and 6 bases respectively, with 14 bases between them. CDR1 and CDR2 (germline): LNHDA, SQIVND (reference sequence). The CDR3 is 13 residues long.

The chain joins TRBV5-6 to TRBJ2-7, with 11 bases that match TRBD2. Germline-derived CDR1 and CDR2 are SGHDT and YYEEEE. The CDR3 consists of 16 residues. The V gene end was trimmed by 7 bases and the J gene end by 1 base; junction bases not matched to a gene: 10. CDR3 region: CASGSRLAGLSYEQYV. For the CDR3, the DNA is TGTGCCAGCGGATCTAGACTAGCGGGGCTATCCTACGAGCAGTACGTC.

The chain couples TRBV20-1 to TRBJ2-3, with a weak D call TRBD1 (5 bases). The V and J ends lost 5 bases and 4 bases respectively, with 7 bases between them. CDR1 and CDR2 (germline): DFQATT, SNEGSKA (reference sequence). This CDR3 is built from 11 residues. CDR3 sequence reads: CSAPRADTQYF. The DNA for the CDR3 is TGCAGTGCTCCCAGGGCAGATACGCAGTATTTT.

The CDR3 loop reads CASSQVETENTEAFF. The CDR3 DNA is TGTGCCAGCAGCCAAGTGGAGACAGAGAACACTGAAGCTTTCTTT. V usage is TRBV3-1 (or the pseudogene TRBV3-2) and J usage is TRBJ1-1, with TRBD1 as a possible D gene (5 bases). This CDR3 is built from 15 residues. Trimming left V 1 base short and J 1 base short, with 10 bases between. Germline loops: CDR1 LGHDT, CDR2 YNNKEL (reference sequence).